The clone carrying this T cell receptor beta chain was counted ten times or more. What it binds is unknown. This sample is part of a study of cytomegalovirus exposure and HLA in healthy donors. In the study overall: Of all 380 or so donors who were genotyped, roughly 81% belonged to the Caucasian-associated ancestry cluster. Findings of the study overall: From TCR beta sequences, most subjects' HLA-A and HLA-B alleles were reportedly predicted accurately.

Researchers ran the PCR with 60 Vbeta and 13 Jbeta primers. Sequencing was performed with immunoSEQ multiplex PCR; in TCRdb, only in-frame clones are kept and a portion is missing. The data contain about 130,000 clones, less than 10% of them seen just once; the ten biggest clones take up roughly 2%. This CDR3 region has 14 residues. The V end was cut by 6 bases, the J end by 0 bases, with 11 bases between. The germline gives CDR1 LNHDA, CDR2 SQIVND (reference sequence). The receptor was derived from a man in his fifties or sixties in good health and CMV-seronegative. The chain couples TRBV19 to TRBJ1-1; D not certain. Sequences were obtained from PBMCs. The CDR3: CASSQANMNTEAFF. The CDR3, as DNA: TGTGCCAGTAGCCAGGCGAATATGAACACTGAAGCTTTCTTT.